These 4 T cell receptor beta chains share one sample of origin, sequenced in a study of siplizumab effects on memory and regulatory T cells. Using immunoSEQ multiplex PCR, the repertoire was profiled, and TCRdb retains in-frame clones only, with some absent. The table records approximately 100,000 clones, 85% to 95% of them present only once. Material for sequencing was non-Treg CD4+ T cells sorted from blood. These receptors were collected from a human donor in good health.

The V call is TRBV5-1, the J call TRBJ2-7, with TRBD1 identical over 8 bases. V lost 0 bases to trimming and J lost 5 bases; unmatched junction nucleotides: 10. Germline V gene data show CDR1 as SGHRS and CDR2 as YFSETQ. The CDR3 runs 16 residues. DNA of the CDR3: TGCGCCAGCAGCTTGGATTTTCGTGGGACAGGCGACGAGCAGTACTTC. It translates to CASSLDFRGTGDEQYF.

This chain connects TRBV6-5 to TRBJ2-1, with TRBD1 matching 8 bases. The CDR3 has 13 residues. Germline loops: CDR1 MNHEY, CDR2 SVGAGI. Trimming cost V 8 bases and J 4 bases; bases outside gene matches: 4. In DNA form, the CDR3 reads TGTGCCAGCTTCAGGGGGCCATACAATGAGCAGTTCTTC. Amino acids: CASFRGPYNEQFF.

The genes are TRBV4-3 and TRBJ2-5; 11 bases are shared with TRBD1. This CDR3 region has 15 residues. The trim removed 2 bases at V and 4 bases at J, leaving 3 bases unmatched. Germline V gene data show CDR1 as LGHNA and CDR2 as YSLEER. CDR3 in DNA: TGCGCCAGCAGCCAATCCGGGACAGGGGGAGAGACCCAGTACTTC. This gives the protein CASSQSGTGGETQYF.

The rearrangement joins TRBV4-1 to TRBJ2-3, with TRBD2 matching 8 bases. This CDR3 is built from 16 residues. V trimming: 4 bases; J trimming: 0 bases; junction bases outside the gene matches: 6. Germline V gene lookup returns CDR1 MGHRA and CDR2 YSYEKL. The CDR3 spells CASSLLADASTDTQYF. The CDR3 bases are TGCGCCAGCAGCCTACTAGCGGACGCTAGCACAGATACGCAGTATTTT.